This T cell receptor beta chain stems from a study of shared clonotypes between healthy human individuals. Assay: immunoSEQ multiplex PCR; the TCRdb copy retains only in-frame clones and omits some. The data show around 2,000,000 clones, with less than 95% seen just once and 0.9% to 1.5% held by the top ten. It was CD45RO-negative cells, positively selected for CCR7, that made up naive CD8 cells, with terminally differentiated effector memory CD45RA+ cells excluded. CDR3 length: 12 amino acids. Trimming took off 4 bases at V and 2 bases at J, with 5 bases between the two ends. In germline, CDR1 is GTSNPN, CDR2 SVGIG (reference sequence).

This TCR was sampled from a man aged 18 to 29 in good health. The chain is built from TRBV30 and TRBJ2-2; no clear D gene. The sample consisted of naive CD8+ T cells sorted from blood. The CDR3 loop reads CAWTANTGELFF. The CDR3 nucleotides read TGTGCCTGGACTGCAAACACCGGGGAGCTGTTTTTT.